Below, 32 T cell receptor beta chains from the same sample are listed, as sequenced in a study of tissue T cells after allogeneic stem cell transplantation. TCRdb keeps only in-frame clones here, not all; method: immunoSEQ multiplex PCR. The sample holds roughly 1,500 clones, roughly 80% seen once. The sequences come from blood, collected at autopsy. The receptors derive from an older male patient with steroid-refractory graft-versus-host disease after an allogeneic stem cell transplant. Some T cells may possibly be graft donor cells.

This chain links TRBV6-2 or TRBV6-3 with TRBJ1-5; the D gene is possibly TRBD1 (5 bases). V was pared by 2 bases and J by 4 bases, with 9 bases between. This CDR3 has 14 amino acids. Germline V lookup: CDR1 MNHEY, CDR2 SVGEGT. CDR3 sequence: CASSYRAGNQPQHF. Written as DNA, the CDR3 is TGTGCCAGCAGTTACAGGGCAGGGAATCAGCCCCAGCATTTT.

The rearrangement joins TRBV19 to TRBJ1-4; possible D gene TRBD1, 6 bases. Germline values: CDR1 LNHDA, CDR2 SQIVND (reference sequence). V was shortened by 6 bases and J by 6 bases, with 11 bases between the two germline ends. The CDR3 consists of 13 residues. CDR3 sequence: CASSKNRDEKLFF. The CDR3 nucleotides read TGTGCCAGTAGCAAAAACAGGGATGAAAAACTGTTTTTT.

This rearrangement joins TRBV3-1 (or the pseudogene TRBV3-2) to TRBJ1-1, with TRBD1 identical over 11 bases. The CDR3 has 14 residues. Trimming at V came to 4 bases and at J to 4 bases, leaving 2 bases not matched to a gene. Germline CDR1 and CDR2: LGHDT and YNNKEL (reference sequence). The CDR3 nucleotides read TGTGCCAGCAGCCGCGGGACAGGGGGCACTGAAGCTTTCTTT. Translating gives CASSRGTGGTEAFF.

V and J are TRBV6-6 and TRBJ2-5, with D possibly matching TRBD2 (6 bases). V was clipped by 6 bases and J by 5 bases, with 19 bases between them. Germline loops: CDR1 MNHNY, CDR2 SVGAGI (reference sequence). The CDR3 covers 15 residues. CDR3 sequence reads: CASRLRDSLWETQYF. The CDR3 nucleotides are TGTGCCAGCAGACTCAGGGACTCGTTATGGGAGACCCAGTACTTC.

The V and J genes are TRBV6-6 and TRBJ2-7; no clear D gene. The CDR3 contains 14 residues. V was pared by 2 bases and J by 4 bases, with 12 bases between. Per germline, CDR1 MNHNY and CDR2 SVGAGI (reference sequence). The CDR3 sequence is CASSYLPPNYEQYF. In nucleotides, the CDR3 is TGTGCCAGCAGTTACCTCCCCCCTAATTACGAGCAGTACTTC.

The chain carries TRBV6-5 and TRBJ2-2; D unclear. V gave up 4 bases and J gave up 6 bases, with 3 bases separating them. This CDR3 is built from 11 residues. Germline V gene sequence: CDR1 MNHEY, CDR2 SVGAGI. The CDR3 sequence is CASSSPGELFF. In DNA form, the CDR3 reads TGTGCCAGCAGTTCCCCCGGGGAGCTGTTTTTT.

V usage is TRBV4-1 and J usage is TRBJ2-3; 7 bases map to TRBD1. The CDR3 is 16 residues long. The germline gives CDR1 MGHRA, CDR2 YSYEKL. The V gene end was trimmed by 2 bases and the J gene end by 10 bases; junction bases not matched to a gene: 15. The CDR3, as DNA: TGCGCCAGCAGCCAACAACAGGGGTTCGGACTGCTAGCGCAGTATTTT. It specifies CASSQQQGFGLLAQYF.

The chain employs TRBV5-1 and TRBJ2-4; D not certain. Germline assignment: CDR1 SGHRS and CDR2 YFSETQ. Between the trimmed V and J ends, which lost 0 bases and 0 bases, there was a span of 13 bases. The CDR3 contains 17 residues. CDR3 region: CASSLEAGPQAKNIQYF. CDR3 nucleotides: TGCGCCAGCAGCTTGGAAGCAGGACCTCAAGCCAAAAACATTCAGTACTTC.

The rearrangement links TRBV19 to TRBJ1-1, with D uncertain. V lost 1 base to trimming and J lost 1 base, with 13 bases between them. CDR1 LNHDA and CDR2 SQIVND come from the germline V gene (reference sequence). This CDR3 is built from 16 residues. CDR3 region: CASSIGLLQRNTEAFF. In DNA, the CDR3 is TGTGCCAGTAGTATAGGCCTCCTCCAACGGAACACTGAAGCTTTCTTT.

The chain uses TRBV4-2 and TRBJ2-2, with no clear D. Germline V gene data show CDR1 as LGHNA and CDR2 as YNFKEQ. The CDR3 spans 12 residues. The ends were cut back, 2 bases at V and 7 bases at J, with 5 bases in the middle. Here the CDR3 reads CASSQQHGELFF. The DNA of the CDR3 is TGTGCCAGCAGCCAACAACACGGGGAGCTGTTTTTT.

The V and J genes are TRBV4-2 and TRBJ1-4, with a possible D match to TRBD1 (5 bases). The CDR3 contains 17 residues. V gave up 4 bases and J gave up 8 bases, with 23 bases separating them. Germline values: CDR1 LGHNA, CDR2 YNFKEQ. CDR3 sequence reads: CASSLGTGGVFGEKLFF. The DNA of the CDR3 is TGTGCCAGCAGCCTCGGTACGGGGGGGGTTTTCGGGGAAAAACTGTTTTTT.

The rearrangement links TRBV6-6 to TRBJ1-1, with a possible D match to TRBD1 (5 bases). The CDR3 covers 13 residues. V dropped 2 bases and J dropped 5 bases, with 9 bases sitting between them. Germline CDR1 is MNHNY and CDR2 is SVGAGI (reference sequence). CDR3 in DNA: TGTGCCAGCAGTTACCCCGGGGGGACTGAAGCTTTCTTT. Protein sequence: CASSYPGGTEAFF.

This clone was found once. The chain joins TRBV5-4 to TRBJ2-7; the D gene could be TRBD1 or TRBD2 (5 bases each). V lost 4 bases, J lost 5 bases, and 16 bases lay in between. The germline V gene encodes CDR1 SGHNT and CDR2 YYREEE (reference sequence). The CDR3 spans 14 residues. CDR3 DNA sequence: TGTGCCAGCAGCACCCCGGGACCTACAGACGAGCAGTACTTC. Translating it yields CASSTPGPTDEQYF.

This chain connects TRBV23-1 to TRBJ2-3; the D is unclear. TRBV23-1 is an ORF; its function is uncertain. The CDR3 is 12 residues long. V dropped 9 bases and J dropped 4 bases, with 11 bases sitting between them. CDR3 amino acids: CARISIPDTQYF. The CDR3 nucleotides read TGCGCCAGGATATCTATTCCAGATACGCAGTATTTT.

The J gene is TRBJ2-2, the V gene TRBV5-1, with D unresolved. The germline gives CDR1 SGHRS, CDR2 YFSETQ. CDR3 length: 14 amino acids. The ends were cut back, 1 base at V and 0 bases at J, with 4 bases in the middle. The CDR3 region has the DNA TGCGCCAGCAGCTTGTCCCCGAACACCGGGGAGCTGTTTTTT. This translates into CASSLSPNTGELFF.

The chain uses TRBV4-2 and TRBJ1-2; D unclear. V was pared by 4 bases and J by 4 bases, with 16 bases between. There are 15 residues in the CDR3. Germline values: CDR1 LGHNA, CDR2 YNFKEQ. In DNA, the CDR3 is TGTGCCAGCAGCCCCAGCGAGGCGCTCGTCTATGGCTACACCTTC. Protein product: CASSPSEALVYGYTF.

The chain combines TRBV11-2 with TRBJ1-2, with D hard to call. The CDR3 extends over 16 amino acids. Per the germline V gene, CDR1 is SGHAT and CDR2 is FQNNGV. V lost 2 bases, J lost 3 bases, and 16 bases lay in between. CDR3 in amino acids: CASSLNSWVGDYGYTF. In DNA, the CDR3 is TGTGCCAGCAGCTTAAACAGCTGGGTGGGAGACTATGGCTACACCTTC.

The V and J genes are TRBV10-2 and TRBJ2-7, with unresolved D. The CDR3 loop spans 13 amino acids. In germline, CDR1 is WSHSY, CDR2 SAAADI. Trimming shortened V by 2 bases and J by 1 base, and 6 bases separated the two germline ends. The CDR3 sequence is CASSEGESYEQYF. The CDR3 region has the DNA TGCGCCAGCAGTGAGGGGGAATCCTACGAGCAGTACTTC.

V usage is TRBV6-5 and J usage is TRBJ2-1, with TRBD1 matching 7 bases. Germline lookup yields CDR1 MNHEY and CDR2 SVGAGI. This CDR3 is built from 15 residues. The V segment lost 5 bases and the J segment 2 bases; nucleotides outside the gene matches: 6. CDR3 protein: CASSPDRLTYNEQFF. The CDR3 DNA follows: TGTGCCAGCAGTCCGGACAGGTTAACCTACAATGAGCAGTTCTTC.

V gene TRBV4-1 combines with J gene TRBJ1-2, with D maybe TRBD1 (6 bases). The germline V gene encodes CDR1 MGHRA and CDR2 YSYEKL. Between the trimmed V and J ends, which lost 1 base and 4 bases, there was a span of 10 bases. This CDR3 region has 14 residues. CDR3: CASSQVTGIYGYTF. For the CDR3, the DNA is TGCGCCAGCAGCCAAGTCACAGGGATCTATGGCTACACCTTC.

The chain carries TRBV6-4 and TRBJ2-6; D not certain. CDR1 and CDR2 from the germline V gene are MRHNA and SNTAGT. V was shortened by 0 bases and J by 0 bases, with 3 bases between the two germline ends. This CDR3 is built from 15 residues. Written as DNA, the CDR3 is TGTGCCAGCAGTGACTCGGTCTCTGGGGCCAACGTCCTGACTTTC. This sequence encodes CASSDSVSGANVLTF.

V gene TRBV18 combines with J gene TRBJ1-4; TRBD1 aligns across 9 bases. The J segment lost 7 bases and the V segment lost 3 bases, leaving 9 bases of the junction unmatched. CDR3 length equals 16 residues. The germline V gene encodes CDR1 KGHSH and CDR2 LQKENI. The DNA of the CDR3 is TGTGCCAGCTCACCCGTCCCCGGGACAGGGTCTGAAAAACTGTTTTTT. It specifies CASSPVPGTGSEKLFF.

The chain recombines TRBV4-3 with TRBJ2-7; D possibly corresponds to TRBD2 (6 bases). This CDR3 has 14 residues. Trimming took 0 bases from V and 7 from J, leaving 13 bases between them. The V gene's germline CDR1 is LGHNA and CDR2 YSLEER. The CDR3 region has the DNA TGCGCCAGCAGCCAAGAGCGGGACCGGGGGGAGCAGTACTTC. Its protein product is CASSQERDRGEQYF.

The V call is TRBV7-2, the J call TRBJ2-7; D is possibly TRBD1 (6 bases). CDR1 is SGHTA and CDR2 is FQGNSA in the germline V gene. V dropped 5 bases and J dropped 4 bases, with 18 bases sitting between them. The CDR3 is 15 residues long. CDR3 residues: CASSLQGYGRYEQYF. DNA of the CDR3: TGTGCCAGCAGCCTACAGGGTTACGGTCGTTACGAGCAGTACTTC.

This clone has just one count. The chain combines TRBV19 with TRBJ1-5; 9 bases are shared with TRBD1. J lost 2 bases, V lost 7 bases, and 18 bases had no gene match. The CDR3 totals 19 residues. Germline lookup yields CDR1 LNHDA and CDR2 SQIVND (reference sequence). The CDR3 sequence: CASKLLPGQGGSGNQPQHF. The CDR3 bases are TGTGCCAGTAAACTACTTCCGGGACAGGGTGGGTCGGGCAATCAGCCCCAGCATTTT.

CDR3 residues: CASSQDFSNQPQHF. CDR3 DNA: TGTGCCAGCAGCCAAGATTTTAGCAATCAGCCCCAGCATTTT. The V call is TRBV3-1 (or the pseudogene TRBV3-2), the J call TRBJ1-5; the D is unclear. Germline CDR1 reads LGHDT; CDR2 reads YNNKEL (reference sequence). Trimming pared 0 bases from V and 0 bases from J, leaving 3 bases between. CDR3 length equals 14 residues.

V gene TRBV5-1 combines with J gene TRBJ1-1; D gene uncertain. CDR1 and CDR2 from the germline V gene are SGHRS and YFSETQ. V was cut by 6 bases and J by 1 base, with 10 bases left in between. The CDR3 is 13 residues long. In DNA, the CDR3 is TGCGCCAGCATGGTGGTGGGGAACACTGAAGCTTTCTTT. Translated: CASMVVGNTEAFF.

The V call is TRBV6-6, the J call TRBJ2-3; 8 positions match TRBD2. The germline CDR1 and CDR2 sequences are MNHNY and SVGAGI (reference sequence). Unmatched junction bases numbered 12, after V lost 7 bases and J lost 6 bases. The CDR3 totals 15 residues. The DNA for the CDR3 is TGTGCCAGCACCCTGACGGGGGGGCCGACGGATACGCAGTATTTT. Translated: CASTLTGGPTDTQYF.

The chain carries TRBV6-2 or TRBV6-3 and TRBJ1-2; D not resolved. Deletions cut 0 bases from V and 0 bases from J, with 2 bases between. The germline gives CDR1 MNHEY, CDR2 SVGEGT. This CDR3 is 13 amino acids long. CDR3 in DNA: TGTGCCAGCAGTTACTCACCTAACTATGGCTACACCTTC. It translates to CASSYSPNYGYTF.

The rearrangement links TRBV4-3 to TRBJ1-1, with D possibly being TRBD1 (6 bases). This CDR3 is 16 amino acids long. The V gene's germline CDR1 is LGHNA and CDR2 YSLEER. The V end lost 1 base, the J end lost 3 bases, and 15 bases lay between the germline ends. The CDR3 DNA sequence: TGCGCCAGCAGCCAAGTGGATATGTCAGGGGACACTGAAGCTTTCTTT. Its protein is CASSQVDMSGDTEAFF.

The gene calls are TRBV7-9 and TRBJ2-1; no firm D call. Germline V gene sequence: CDR1 SEHNR, CDR2 FQNEAQ (reference sequence). The CDR3 sequence is 14 residues long. V was cut by 2 bases and J by 6 bases, with 11 bases left in between. The CDR3, as DNA: TGTGCCAGCAGCTTAATTCTAGTCGGCAATGAGCAGTTCTTC. Its protein is CASSLILVGNEQFF. The entire variable domain, with the rest obtained from reference TRBV7-9 and TRBJ2-1, is as follows: DTGVSQNPRHKITKRGQNVTFRCDPISEHNRLYWYRQTLGQGPEFLTYFQNEAQLEKSRLLSDRFSAERPKGSFSTLEIQRTEQGDSAMYLCASSLILVGNEQFFGPGTRLTVL.

The rearrangement uses TRBV6-1 and TRBJ2-2; tentatively, D is TRBD1 (5 bases). Germline loops: CDR1 MNHNS, CDR2 SASEGT. The CDR3 sequence is 15 residues long. The V gene lost 2 bases and the J gene lost 2 bases, with 9 bases spanning the gap. CDR3 in DNA: TGTGCCAGCAGTGAACCGACAGTAAACACCGGGGAGCTGTTTTTT. Encoded protein: CASSEPTVNTGELFF.